This TCR beta chain comes out of a study of patients and donors after allogeneic stem cell transplantation. This clonotype was seen only a few times. Using its own MiXCR run on the RT-PCR reads, TCRdb lists one record per CDR3 protein. The sample yields approximately 200,000 distinct CDR3 sequences, approximately 41% seen once. The CDR3 contains 15 residues. CDR1 is SGHTA and CDR2 is FQGNSA in the germline V gene. Trimming cost V 1 base and J 2 bases; bases outside gene matches: 1. The chain couples TRBV7-2 to TRBJ1-5; 8 bases are a match to TRBD1. The receptor's source is a human donor who was either an allogeneic HSCT recipient or a stem cell or donor lymphocyte infusion donor (not recorded which). It is not recorded whose cells these are; they may come from a transplant donor. Specimen: blood, either unsorted or a sorted T cell fraction (not recorded which). CDR3 sequence (DNA): TGTGCCAGCAGCTTAGGGGGACAGGGCAATCAGCCCCAGCATTTT. Translating it yields CASSLGGQGNQPQHF.